The sequence of this T cell receptor (beta chain) was determined in a study of cytomegalovirus exposure and HLA in healthy donors. About the study: In an earlier analysis, almost 120 million unique TCR beta sequences were found from approximately 170 million T cells.

A remark on this clone: Its antigen remains unknown.

PCR used 60 Vbeta primers and 13 Jbeta primers. Data came from immunoSEQ multiplex PCR; TCRdb stores just in-frame clones and leaves some out. The data hold about 150,000 clones, with roughly 80% observed a single time. Broader study findings: Most of the TCR beta V segments (in an earlier analysis) were productive either about 87% or about 30% of the time.

Sequencing was done on a sample of PBMCs. The clonotype comes from a woman in her 40s in good health and CMV-seropositive.

The CDR3 sequence: CASSYELGYTF. The CDR3 DNA is TGTGCCAGCAGCTATGAACTAGGCTACACCTTC. The chain employs TRBV5-6 and TRBJ1-2; D is ambiguous. V lost 3 bases and J lost 8, with 8 bases in between. In germline, CDR1 is SGHDT, CDR2 YYEEEE. The CDR3 has 11 amino acids.